The rows below give T cell receptor beta chains drawn from one sample of a study of OX40 agonist ivuxolimab in advanced cancers. The method was immunoSEQ multiplex PCR; TCRdb's version includes in-frame clones alone and lacks a portion of them. The sample shows tens of thousands of clones, 70% to 90% of them seen only once. The specimen was CD4+ or CD8+ T cells sorted from blood, collected in a trial of the OX40 agonist ivuxolimab. Receptor source: an adult with an advanced solid tumor such as melanoma, head and neck, liver or kidney cancer. Both conserved end residues are part of each CDR3. The D gene is left open where the match is weak. Rows give clone size only sometimes, using once, few, many, or a class for an expanded clone.

d_call | cdr3_length | j_call | clone_size | v_call | cdr3_aa | cdr3_nt
NA | 13 | TRBJ2-7 | few | TRBV7-9 | CASRDFKGGEQYF | TGTGCCAGCCGGGACTTCAAGGGAGGTGAGCAGTACTTC
NA | 12 | TRBJ2-3 | once | TRBV11-2 | CASSSEGDTQYF | TGTGCCAGCAGCTCGGAGGGCGATACGCAGTATTTT
TRBD1 | 14 | TRBJ2-1 | NA | TRBV6-6 | CASSHRDRVLEQFF | TGTGCCAGCAGTCACCGGGACAGGGTGTTAGAGCAGTTCTTC
TRBD2 | 13 | TRBJ2-7 | NA | TRBV5-6 | CASSLWGGYEQYF | TGTGCCAGCAGCTTGTGGGGGGGCTACGAGCAGTACTTC
TRBD1 | 15 | TRBJ1-2 | NA | TRBV27 | CASSQGTGGNYGYTF | TGTGCCAGCAGCCAAGGGACAGGGGGGAACTATGGCTACACCTTC
NA | 14 | TRBJ2-1 | once | TRBV7-8 | CASNAAHQTNEQFF | TGTGCCAGCAACGCGGCCCACCAAACCAATGAGCAGTTCTTC
TRBD2 | 15 | TRBJ2-2 | NA | TRBV27 | CASRNGLAATGELFF | TGTGCCAGCAGAAACGGACTAGCGGCAACCGGGGAGCTGTTTTTT
NA | 14 | TRBJ2-7 | NA | TRBV27 | CASSLEGEGYEQYF | TGTGCCAGCAGTTTAGAGGGGGAAGGCTACGAGCAGTACTTC
TRBD1 | 16 | TRBJ2-2 | once | TRBV10-3 | CAISDIGTGPTGELFF | TGTGCCATCAGTGATATCGGGACAGGGCCCACCGGGGAGCTGTTTTTT
NA | 16 | TRBJ1-1 | NA | TRBV28 | CASSRTGVSGNTEAFF | TGTGCCAGCAGTCGCACCGGCGTCTCAGGGAACACTGAAGCTTTCTTT
NA | 15 | TRBJ2-3 | NA | TRBV9 | CASSVGGGGTDTQYF | TGTGCCAGCAGCGTAGGAGGCGGGGGCACAGATACGCAGTATTTT
NA | 15 | TRBJ2-3 | NA | TRBV4-1 | CASSPIGGDWDTQYF | TGCGCCAGCAGCCCCATTGGCGGGGATTGGGATACGCAGTATTTT
NA | 13 | TRBJ2-3 | NA | TRBV7-9 | CASSRPLVDTQYF | TGTGCCAGCAGCCGCCCCCTTGTAGATACGCAGTATTTT
NA | 15 | TRBJ2-3 | NA | TRBV9 | CASSVEGSGTDTQYF | TGTGCCAGCAGCGTAGAGGGCAGCGGCACAGATACGCAGTATTTT
NA | 12 | TRBJ1-4 | NA | TRBV7-9 | CASRGDHEKLFF | TGTGCCAGCAGGGGGGACCATGAAAAACTGTTTTTT
NA | 14 | TRBJ2-5 | NA | TRBV7-9 | CASSSGHPGETQYF | TGTGCCAGCAGCTCAGGACACCCGGGAGAGACCCAGTACTTC
NA | 14 | TRBJ1-1 | NA | TRBV27 | CASSLDRRGTEAFF | TGTGCCAGCAGTTTAGATCGCAGGGGCACTGAAGCTTTCTTT
TRBD2 | 15 | TRBJ2-7 | NA | TRBV28 | CASSLRLAGVGEQYF | TGTGCCAGCAGTTTAAGACTAGCGGGAGTCGGCGAGCAGTACTTC
NA | 18 | TRBJ1-2 | NA | TRBV6-1 | CASSEAAAATLVTYGYTF | TGTGCCAGCAGTGAAGCGGCGGCAGCCACGCTGGTAACCTATGGCTACACCTTC
NA | 15 | TRBJ2-7 | NA | TRBV13 | CASSLGSRVEALQYF | TGTGCCAGCAGCTTAGGCAGCCGGGTAGAAGCGTTGCAGTACTTC
NA | 15 | TRBJ2-5 | NA | TRBV28 | CASSFRTAKGETQYF | TGTGCCAGCAGTTTCCGGACGGCGAAAGGGGAGACCCAGTACTTC
NA | 15 | TRBJ2-7 | once | TRBV4-3 | CASSQDRVYSYEQYF | TGCGCCAGCAGCCAAGACAGGGTTTATTCCTACGAGCAGTACTTC
TRBD1 | 14 | TRBJ2-7 | NA | TRBV7-9 | CASSLAGQAYEQYF | TGTGCCAGCAGCTTAGCTGGACAGGCCTACGAGCAGTACTTC
NA | 13 | TRBJ2-5 | NA | TRBV11-3 | CASSPRSQETQYF | TGTGCCAGCAGCCCCCGGTCCCAAGAGACCCAGTACTTC
TRBD1 | 16 | TRBJ2-1 | few | TRBV9 | CASSDPGQGAIDEQFF | TGTGCCAGCAGCGACCCGGGACAGGGGGCAATCGATGAGCAGTTCTTC
NA | 14 | TRBJ1-1 | once | TRBV28 | CASSFGATNTEAFF | TGTGCCAGCAGTTTCGGGGCGACGAACACTGAAGCTTTCTTT
TRBD2 | 15 | TRBJ2-1 | NA | TRBV7-3 | CASSSTPSGYNEQFF | TGTGCCAGCAGCTCTACGCCTAGCGGGTACAATGAGCAGTTCTTC
TRBD1 | 14 | TRBJ2-1 | NA | TRBV9 | CASSERTGVNEQFF | TGTGCCAGCAGCGAGAGGACAGGGGTCAATGAGCAGTTCTTC
NA | 13 | TRBJ1-1 | once | TRBV4-2 | CASSQDRGEGRLF | TGTGCCAGCAGCCAAGATAGGGGGGAGGGTAGGCTCTTT
TRBD1 | 16 | TRBJ1-4 | NA | TRBV4-3 | CASSPDFDRGDEKLFF | TGCGCCAGCAGCCCAGACTTCGACAGGGGAGATGAAAAACTGTTTTTT
TRBD2 | 14 | TRBJ2-3 | NA | TRBV5-1 | CASRIAGMTDTQYF | TGCGCCAGCAGGATAGCGGGAATGACAGATACGCAGTATTTT
NA | 14 | TRBJ2-3 | NA | TRBV18 | CASSPEVSTDTQYF | TGTGCCAGCTCACCAGAGGTGAGCACAGATACGCAGTATTTT
TRBD1 | 15 | TRBJ1-1 | NA | TRBV7-9 | CASSYRTGMNTEAFF | TGTGCCAGCAGCTACCGGACAGGGATGAACACTGAAGCTTTCTTT
NA | 14 | TRBJ1-2 | NA | TRBV5-6 | CASNHFGADYGYTF | TGTGCCAGCAATCATTTCGGGGCAGACTATGGCTACACCTTC